The present T cell receptor beta chain was sequenced within a study of shared clonotypes between healthy human individuals. Study overall: A couple of female and a few male donors aged 18 to 49 were enrolled.

Profiling relied on immunoSEQ multiplex PCR, and the TCRdb table lists in-frame clones only, not all of them. In the table there are more than 1,200,000 clones, roughly 98.5% of which are singletons. This clone was observed once. Its antigen is currently unknown. Study results and caveats: The researchers took only blood, and tissue repertoires probably look different.

The CDR3 is made up of 15 amino acids. Germline lookup yields CDR1 SGHNT and CDR2 YYREEE (reference sequence). Trimming stripped 1 base from V and 6 bases from J, with 17 bases between. What was sequenced was naive CD4+ T cells sorted from blood. The subset was: CD45RA+ positively selected. The chain uses TRBV5-4 and TRBJ2-7; D call uncertain. This receptor was taken from a man in his thirties or forties in good health. Written as DNA, the CDR3 is TGTGCCAGCAGCTTGAAAGGCGGCGCGTCCGGCGAGCAGTACTTC. This codes for CASSLKGGASGEQYF. Variable domain in full (rest from reference TRBV5-4 and TRBJ2-7): ETGVTQSPTHLIKTRGQQVTLRCSSQSGHNTVSWYQQALGQGPQFIFQYYREEENGRGNFPPRFSGLQFPNYSSELNVNALELDDSALYLCASSLKGGASGEQYFGPGTRLTVT.